What follows are 2 T cell receptor beta chains derived from one specimen sequenced in a study of blood T cell repertoires in COVID-19. Assay: immunoSEQ multiplex PCR; the TCRdb copy retains only in-frame clones and omits some. The sample comprises 300,000 to 350,000 clones, approximately 88% of which are singletons, and over 4.5% rests with the top ten. Sequenced material: PBMCs or T cells enriched from blood (not recorded which). The receptors derive from a man aged 30 to 39 who had recovered from COVID-19.

The chain is built from TRBV3-1 (or the pseudogene TRBV3-2) and TRBJ1-3, with 9 positions matching TRBD1. This CDR3 has 15 amino acids. CDR1 and CDR2 (germline): LGHDT, YNNKEL (reference sequence). V lost 4 bases, J lost 7 bases, and 8 bases stayed unmatched. The CDR3 DNA sequence: TGTGCCAGCAGCCTAACGGGACAGGGAGGGAACACCATATATTTT. It is translated as CASSLTGQGGNTIYF.

The chain couples TRBV5-4 to TRBJ2-7; D is possibly TRBD2 (6 bases). Trimming removed 4 bases at V and 6 bases at J, with 20 bases between. The CDR3 has 15 residues. The germline V gene has CDR1 SGHNT and CDR2 YYREEE (reference sequence). CDR3 bases: TGTGCCAGCAGCCCGAGGGTGGGGAAGGAGGGCGAGCAGTACTTC. As protein: CASSPRVGKEGEQYF.